This TCR beta chain was obtained from a study of cytomegalovirus exposure and HLA in healthy donors. Overall study results and limits: A prior analysis recorded that most TCR beta V segments were productive about 90% or about 30% of the time. A missense variant in DCLRE1C was later tied to TCR beta V- and J-gene trimming. Sequencing likely produced, as an artifact, a cluster of highly shared sequence variants. Several top significant clusters appeared, in a later analysis, to be linked to common viral pathogens.

Worth noting for this clone: Its antigen remains unidentified.

Use of 60 Vbeta and 13 Jbeta primers characterized the PCR. TCRdb's copy holds only in-frame clones and misses some; the assay was immunoSEQ multiplex PCR. The data show approximately 110,000 clones, roughly four fifths seen once. The receptor's source is a man aged 30 to 39 in good health and CMV-seropositive. Sequenced material: PBMCs.

This CDR3 is CASDPGTQPDGYTF. Here the CDR3 DNA reads TGTGCCAGCGATCCCGGGACACAACCTGATGGCTACACCTTC. The chain recombines TRBV2 with TRBJ1-2; maybe TRBD1 (6 bases). Germline loops: CDR1 SNHLY, CDR2 FYNNEI. This CDR3 has 14 residues. The ends were cut back, 8 bases at V and 6 bases at J, with 19 bases in the middle.